The rows below give T cell receptor beta chains drawn from one sample of a study of cytomegalovirus exposure and HLA in healthy donors. Using immunoSEQ multiplex PCR, the repertoire was profiled, and TCRdb retains in-frame clones only, with some absent. The sample has around 170,000 clones, approximately 78% seen once. Sequencing input: PBMCs. The receptor source for this set is a woman between 18 and 29 years old in good health and CMV-seronegative. Both conserved end residues are part of each CDR3. The order of the fields is clone size, D gene, V gene, J gene, CDR3 DNA, CDR3 protein. D genes are given only for firm matches. Some rows mark clone size as missing; the rest say once, few, many or name a class of expanded clone.

size: -
D: -
V: TRBV6-6
J: TRBJ2-5
DNA: TGTGCCACCACAGGGAGTGAAGAGACCCAGTACTTC
CDR3: CATTGSEETQYF

size: -
D: TRBD1
V: TRBV19
J: TRBJ2-2
DNA: TGTGCCAGTAGTATTGATAGGGGGCGAACCGGGGAGCTGTTTTTT
CDR3: CASSIDRGRTGELFF

size: -
D: -
V: TRBV28
J: TRBJ1-2
DNA: TGTGCCAGCAGCTTGACCGGGGGGCAAGGCTACACCTTC
CDR3: CASSLTGGQGYTF

size: -
D: -
V: TRBV27
J: TRBJ1-5
DNA: TGTGCCAGCAGTCGCATAGGGCAGGAGGATCAGCCCCAGCATTTT
CDR3: CASSRIGQEDQPQHF

size: -
D: -
V: TRBV7-9
J: TRBJ2-5
DNA: TGTGCCAGCAGCTTAACTAGTAGGGAGACCCAGTACTTC
CDR3: CASSLTSRETQYF

size: -
D: TRBD1
V: TRBV5-8
J: TRBJ1-4
DNA: TGTGCCAGCAGCTTGGGCGTGGACAGGGGAAATGAAAAACTGTTTTTT
CDR3: CASSLGVDRGNEKLFF

size: -
D: -
V: TRBV29-1
J: TRBJ2-6
DNA: TGCAGCGTTTACAGGGAGCCCGGGGCCAACGTCCTGACTTTC
CDR3: CSVYREPGANVLTF

size: -
D: TRBD1
V: TRBV28
J: TRBJ2-7
DNA: TGTGCCAGCAGTTTCAACAGGGGGCGTTCCTACGAGCAGTACTTC
CDR3: CASSFNRGRSYEQYF

size: -
D: TRBD1
V: TRBV7-9
J: TRBJ2-2
DNA: TGTGCCAGCAGCGTGACAGGGATCATCACCGGGGAGCTGTTTTTT
CDR3: CASSVTGIITGELFF

size: -
D: TRBD2
V: TRBV29-1
J: TRBJ2-1
DNA: TGCAGCGTTGCCCTACTAGCGGGAGGGGTAAATGAGCAGTTCTTC
CDR3: CSVALLAGGVNEQFF

size: once
D: -
V: TRBV20-1
J: TRBJ2-7
DNA: TGCAGTGCTATTGAGGGGCAGTACTTC
CDR3: CSAIEGQYF

size: -
D: TRBD1
V: TRBV10-3
J: TRBJ1-1
DNA: TGTGCCATCAGTGGACAGGGGGACACTGAAGCTTTCTTT
CDR3: CAISGQGDTEAFF

size: once
D: -
V: TRBV18
J: TRBJ2-7
DNA: TGTGCCAGCTCACCGGGAGCCGGCCTACTAGGGCAGTACTTC
CDR3: CASSPGAGLLGQYF

size: -
D: -
V: TRBV13
J: TRBJ2-7
DNA: TGTGCCAGCAGCATCCGTAGCTTTTTGGGCGAGCAGTACTTC
CDR3: CASSIRSFLGEQYF

size: -
D: -
V: TRBV5-6
J: TRBJ2-1
DNA: TGTGCCAGCAGCTTGGTACAGGGGGGGAACGAGCAGTTCTTC
CDR3: CASSLVQGGNEQFF

size: -
D: -
V: TRBV19
J: TRBJ2-1
DNA: TGTGCCAGTAGTAACACGGCGGGGTGGGGGGAGCAGTTCTTC
CDR3: CASSNTAGWGEQFF

size: once
D: TRBD1
V: TRBV5-1
J: TRBJ2-1
DNA: TGCGCCAGCAGTAGGGGTGGGGACAGGGGAAATGAGCAGTTCTTC
CDR3: CASSRGGDRGNEQFF

size: once
D: -
V: TRBV5-5
J: TRBJ2-5
DNA: TGTGCCAGCAGCTCCATAGCTGGACAAAAAGAGACCCAGTACTTC
CDR3: CASSSIAGQKETQYF

size: -
D: TRBD2
V: TRBV5-1
J: TRBJ2-7
DNA: TGCGCCAGCAGCCCTCTAGCGGGGGGGTCCTACGAGCAGTACTTC
CDR3: CASSPLAGGSYEQYF

size: -
D: -
V: TRBV7-2
J: TRBJ1-2
DNA: TGTGCCAGCAGCTTAGAGGGGTCATTCGGCCGTGGCTACACCTTC
CDR3: CASSLEGSFGRGYTF

size: -
D: -
V: TRBV19
J: TRBJ1-2
DNA: TGTGCCAGTAGTATGTACAGAACCTATGGCTACACCTTC
CDR3: CASSMYRTYGYTF

size: -
D: -
V: TRBV28
J: TRBJ1-2
DNA: TGTGCCAGCAGCTTTCTATACAACTATGGCTACACCTTC
CDR3: CASSFLYNYGYTF

size: -
D: TRBD2
V: TRBV19
J: TRBJ2-5
DNA: TGTGCCAGTAGTGGAGGACTAGCGGGGGTTCAAGAGACCCAGTACTTC
CDR3: CASSGGLAGVQETQYF

size: -
D: TRBD2
V: TRBV7-6
J: TRBJ2-1
DNA: TGTGCCAGCAGCGCACTAGCGGGGGGGCCCCGGGAGAATGAGCAGTTCTTC
CDR3: CASSALAGGPRENEQFF

size: few
D: TRBD1
V: TRBV6-6
J: TRBJ1-1
DNA: TGTGCCAGCAGCTTTGACAGGGGGCTGACTGAAGCTTTCTTT
CDR3: CASSFDRGLTEAFF

size: few
D: -
V: TRBV13
J: TRBJ1-2
DNA: TGTGCCAGCAGCTCTTCACCGGGGGGATATGGCTACACCTTC
CDR3: CASSSSPGGYGYTF

size: -
D: -
V: TRBV19
J: TRBJ1-1
DNA: TGTGCCAGTAGTATACGACAGTCAACAACTGAAGCTTTCTTT
CDR3: CASSIRQSTTEAFF

size: -
D: -
V: TRBV27
J: TRBJ1-5
DNA: TGTGCCAGCTCTTCCGGACACATCAATCAGCCCCAGCATTTT
CDR3: CASSSGHINQPQHF

size: -
D: -
V: TRBV5-1
J: TRBJ2-7
DNA: TGCGCCAGCAGCGCCGAGGGGAGGACGTACTTC
CDR3: CASSAEGRTYF

size: -
D: -
V: TRBV25-1
J: TRBJ1-1
DNA: TGTGCCAGCAGTGATTTCACGGGGATTTTCACTGAAGCTTTCTTT
CDR3: CASSDFTGIFTEAFF

size: few
D: -
V: TRBV5-1
J: TRBJ1-5
DNA: TGCGCCAGCAGCTTGGCAGGGGGCAATCAGCCCCAGCATTTT
CDR3: CASSLAGGNQPQHF

size: -
D: -
V: TRBV15
J: TRBJ1-4
DNA: TGTGCCACCAGCAGAGGGTTGGCAGGCCTTAATGAAAAACTGTTTTTT
CDR3: CATSRGLAGLNEKLFF

size: few
D: -
V: TRBV5-1
J: TRBJ1-3
DNA: TGCGCCAGCTCTGACAGGTCCTCTGGAAACACCATATATTTT
CDR3: CASSDRSSGNTIYF

size: -
D: TRBD2
V: TRBV15
J: TRBJ2-2
DNA: TGTGCCACCAGCAGAGAGGGACTAGCGGAGAGTGCCGGGGAGCTGTTTTTT
CDR3: CATSREGLAESAGELFF

size: -
D: -
V: TRBV6-5
J: TRBJ2-3
DNA: TGTGCCAGCACCGGACTACAGAGCACAGATACGCAGTATTTT
CDR3: CASTGLQSTDTQYF

size: -
D: TRBD2
V: TRBV11-3
J: TRBJ2-5
DNA: TGTGCCAGCAGCTTAGGGGGTAGCGGGATTTTCGGAGAGACCCAGTACTTC
CDR3: CASSLGGSGIFGETQYF

size: -
D: TRBD2
V: TRBV5-1
J: TRBJ2-7
DNA: TGCGCCAGCAGCTTGCAGGGACTAGCGGGGGACCACGAGCAGTACTTC
CDR3: CASSLQGLAGDHEQYF

size: few
D: TRBD1
V: TRBV5-1
J: TRBJ1-1
DNA: TGCGCCAGCAGCTTGGGCGGGGGGACAGTTGAAGCTTTCTTT
CDR3: CASSLGGGTVEAFF

size: once
D: TRBD2
V: TRBV2
J: TRBJ2-2
DNA: TGTGCCAGCAGTGGTTCTAAGCTAGCGGAGATCACCGGGGAGCTGTTTTTT
CDR3: CASSGSKLAEITGELFF

size: -
D: -
V: TRBV7-9
J: TRBJ2-7
DNA: TGTGCCAGCAGCTTAATCGACGAGCAGTACTTC
CDR3: CASSLIDEQYF

size: -
D: -
V: TRBV11-3
J: TRBJ2-1
DNA: TGTGCCAGCAGCATTAGCGGAAATGAGCAGTTCTTC
CDR3: CASSISGNEQFF

size: -
D: -
V: TRBV2
J: TRBJ1-3
DNA: TGTGCCAGCAGTGGCGGGGTGACAGCTGGAAACACCATATATTTT
CDR3: CASSGGVTAGNTIYF

size: -
D: -
V: TRBV7-2
J: TRBJ1-1
DNA: TGTGCCAGCAGCTTAGTGCGGGCAGCTGAAGCTTTCTTT
CDR3: CASSLVRAAEAFF

size: -
D: -
V: TRBV6-1
J: TRBJ2-4
DNA: TGTGCCAGCAGTTTAATACGGGAAATCAGAAACATTCAGTACTTC
CDR3: CASSLIREIRNIQYF

size: -
D: TRBD2
V: TRBV9
J: TRBJ2-7
DNA: TGTGCCAGCAGCTCGGGACTAGCGGGAGGACGCCCCTACGAGCAGTACTTC
CDR3: CASSSGLAGGRPYEQYF

size: once
D: TRBD1
V: TRBV2
J: TRBJ2-3
DNA: TGTGCCACCTCGTTGGGACAGGTACCAGATACGCAGTATTTT
CDR3: CATSLGQVPDTQYF

size: -
D: TRBD2
V: TRBV2
J: TRBJ2-1
DNA: TGTGCCAGCAGAGCGGAGCGGGACCTCGTTGAGCAGTTCTTC
CDR3: CASRAERDLVEQFF

size: -
D: -
V: TRBV28
J: TRBJ1-2
DNA: TGTGCCAGCAGTTTAGAAGGGGTAGGCTATGGCTACACCTTC
CDR3: CASSLEGVGYGYTF

size: -
D: -
V: TRBV18
J: TRBJ1-4
DNA: TGTGCCAGCTCACCACGGCAGGGTGAAAAACTGTTTTTT
CDR3: CASSPRQGEKLFF

size: -
D: TRBD1
V: TRBV10-1
J: TRBJ1-2
DNA: TGCGCCAGCACCCTGGGACAGGGGGCAGGAGCTAACTATGGCTACACCTTC
CDR3: CASTLGQGAGANYGYTF

size: -
D: -
V: TRBV5-4
J: TRBJ2-5
DNA: TGTGCCAGCAGCTTAGACCGGAGGGAAGAGACCCAGTACTTC
CDR3: CASSLDRREETQYF

size: -
D: TRBD2
V: TRBV10-2
J: TRBJ2-1
DNA: TGCGCCAGCAGCGGGACTAGCGGGGGTGAGGATGAGCAGTTCTTC
CDR3: CASSGTSGGEDEQFF

size: -
D: -
V: TRBV5-1
J: TRBJ1-3
DNA: TGCGCCAGCAGCCCACTCAGGGCATCAGCGGGGAGCTCTGGAAACACCATATATTTT
CDR3: CASSPLRASAGSSGNTIYF

size: -
D: -
V: TRBV15
J: TRBJ1-4
DNA: TGTGCCACCAGCAGAGCCCGGGACTTAAATGAAAAACTGTTTTTT
CDR3: CATSRARDLNEKLFF